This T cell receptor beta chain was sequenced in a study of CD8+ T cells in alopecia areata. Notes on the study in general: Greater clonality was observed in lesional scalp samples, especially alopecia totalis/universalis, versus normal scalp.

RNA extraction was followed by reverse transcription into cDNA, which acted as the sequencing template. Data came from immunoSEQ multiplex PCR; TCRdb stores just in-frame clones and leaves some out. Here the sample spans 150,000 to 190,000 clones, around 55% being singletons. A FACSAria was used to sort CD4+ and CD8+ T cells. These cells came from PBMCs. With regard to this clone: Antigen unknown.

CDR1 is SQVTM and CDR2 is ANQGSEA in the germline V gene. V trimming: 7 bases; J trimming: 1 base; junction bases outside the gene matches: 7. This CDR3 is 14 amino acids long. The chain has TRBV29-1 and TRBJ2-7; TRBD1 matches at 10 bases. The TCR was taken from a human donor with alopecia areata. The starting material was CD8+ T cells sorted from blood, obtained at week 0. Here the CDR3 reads CSARDRGTSYEQYF. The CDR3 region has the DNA TGCAGCGCCCGGGACAGGGGTACTTCCTACGAGCAGTACTTC.